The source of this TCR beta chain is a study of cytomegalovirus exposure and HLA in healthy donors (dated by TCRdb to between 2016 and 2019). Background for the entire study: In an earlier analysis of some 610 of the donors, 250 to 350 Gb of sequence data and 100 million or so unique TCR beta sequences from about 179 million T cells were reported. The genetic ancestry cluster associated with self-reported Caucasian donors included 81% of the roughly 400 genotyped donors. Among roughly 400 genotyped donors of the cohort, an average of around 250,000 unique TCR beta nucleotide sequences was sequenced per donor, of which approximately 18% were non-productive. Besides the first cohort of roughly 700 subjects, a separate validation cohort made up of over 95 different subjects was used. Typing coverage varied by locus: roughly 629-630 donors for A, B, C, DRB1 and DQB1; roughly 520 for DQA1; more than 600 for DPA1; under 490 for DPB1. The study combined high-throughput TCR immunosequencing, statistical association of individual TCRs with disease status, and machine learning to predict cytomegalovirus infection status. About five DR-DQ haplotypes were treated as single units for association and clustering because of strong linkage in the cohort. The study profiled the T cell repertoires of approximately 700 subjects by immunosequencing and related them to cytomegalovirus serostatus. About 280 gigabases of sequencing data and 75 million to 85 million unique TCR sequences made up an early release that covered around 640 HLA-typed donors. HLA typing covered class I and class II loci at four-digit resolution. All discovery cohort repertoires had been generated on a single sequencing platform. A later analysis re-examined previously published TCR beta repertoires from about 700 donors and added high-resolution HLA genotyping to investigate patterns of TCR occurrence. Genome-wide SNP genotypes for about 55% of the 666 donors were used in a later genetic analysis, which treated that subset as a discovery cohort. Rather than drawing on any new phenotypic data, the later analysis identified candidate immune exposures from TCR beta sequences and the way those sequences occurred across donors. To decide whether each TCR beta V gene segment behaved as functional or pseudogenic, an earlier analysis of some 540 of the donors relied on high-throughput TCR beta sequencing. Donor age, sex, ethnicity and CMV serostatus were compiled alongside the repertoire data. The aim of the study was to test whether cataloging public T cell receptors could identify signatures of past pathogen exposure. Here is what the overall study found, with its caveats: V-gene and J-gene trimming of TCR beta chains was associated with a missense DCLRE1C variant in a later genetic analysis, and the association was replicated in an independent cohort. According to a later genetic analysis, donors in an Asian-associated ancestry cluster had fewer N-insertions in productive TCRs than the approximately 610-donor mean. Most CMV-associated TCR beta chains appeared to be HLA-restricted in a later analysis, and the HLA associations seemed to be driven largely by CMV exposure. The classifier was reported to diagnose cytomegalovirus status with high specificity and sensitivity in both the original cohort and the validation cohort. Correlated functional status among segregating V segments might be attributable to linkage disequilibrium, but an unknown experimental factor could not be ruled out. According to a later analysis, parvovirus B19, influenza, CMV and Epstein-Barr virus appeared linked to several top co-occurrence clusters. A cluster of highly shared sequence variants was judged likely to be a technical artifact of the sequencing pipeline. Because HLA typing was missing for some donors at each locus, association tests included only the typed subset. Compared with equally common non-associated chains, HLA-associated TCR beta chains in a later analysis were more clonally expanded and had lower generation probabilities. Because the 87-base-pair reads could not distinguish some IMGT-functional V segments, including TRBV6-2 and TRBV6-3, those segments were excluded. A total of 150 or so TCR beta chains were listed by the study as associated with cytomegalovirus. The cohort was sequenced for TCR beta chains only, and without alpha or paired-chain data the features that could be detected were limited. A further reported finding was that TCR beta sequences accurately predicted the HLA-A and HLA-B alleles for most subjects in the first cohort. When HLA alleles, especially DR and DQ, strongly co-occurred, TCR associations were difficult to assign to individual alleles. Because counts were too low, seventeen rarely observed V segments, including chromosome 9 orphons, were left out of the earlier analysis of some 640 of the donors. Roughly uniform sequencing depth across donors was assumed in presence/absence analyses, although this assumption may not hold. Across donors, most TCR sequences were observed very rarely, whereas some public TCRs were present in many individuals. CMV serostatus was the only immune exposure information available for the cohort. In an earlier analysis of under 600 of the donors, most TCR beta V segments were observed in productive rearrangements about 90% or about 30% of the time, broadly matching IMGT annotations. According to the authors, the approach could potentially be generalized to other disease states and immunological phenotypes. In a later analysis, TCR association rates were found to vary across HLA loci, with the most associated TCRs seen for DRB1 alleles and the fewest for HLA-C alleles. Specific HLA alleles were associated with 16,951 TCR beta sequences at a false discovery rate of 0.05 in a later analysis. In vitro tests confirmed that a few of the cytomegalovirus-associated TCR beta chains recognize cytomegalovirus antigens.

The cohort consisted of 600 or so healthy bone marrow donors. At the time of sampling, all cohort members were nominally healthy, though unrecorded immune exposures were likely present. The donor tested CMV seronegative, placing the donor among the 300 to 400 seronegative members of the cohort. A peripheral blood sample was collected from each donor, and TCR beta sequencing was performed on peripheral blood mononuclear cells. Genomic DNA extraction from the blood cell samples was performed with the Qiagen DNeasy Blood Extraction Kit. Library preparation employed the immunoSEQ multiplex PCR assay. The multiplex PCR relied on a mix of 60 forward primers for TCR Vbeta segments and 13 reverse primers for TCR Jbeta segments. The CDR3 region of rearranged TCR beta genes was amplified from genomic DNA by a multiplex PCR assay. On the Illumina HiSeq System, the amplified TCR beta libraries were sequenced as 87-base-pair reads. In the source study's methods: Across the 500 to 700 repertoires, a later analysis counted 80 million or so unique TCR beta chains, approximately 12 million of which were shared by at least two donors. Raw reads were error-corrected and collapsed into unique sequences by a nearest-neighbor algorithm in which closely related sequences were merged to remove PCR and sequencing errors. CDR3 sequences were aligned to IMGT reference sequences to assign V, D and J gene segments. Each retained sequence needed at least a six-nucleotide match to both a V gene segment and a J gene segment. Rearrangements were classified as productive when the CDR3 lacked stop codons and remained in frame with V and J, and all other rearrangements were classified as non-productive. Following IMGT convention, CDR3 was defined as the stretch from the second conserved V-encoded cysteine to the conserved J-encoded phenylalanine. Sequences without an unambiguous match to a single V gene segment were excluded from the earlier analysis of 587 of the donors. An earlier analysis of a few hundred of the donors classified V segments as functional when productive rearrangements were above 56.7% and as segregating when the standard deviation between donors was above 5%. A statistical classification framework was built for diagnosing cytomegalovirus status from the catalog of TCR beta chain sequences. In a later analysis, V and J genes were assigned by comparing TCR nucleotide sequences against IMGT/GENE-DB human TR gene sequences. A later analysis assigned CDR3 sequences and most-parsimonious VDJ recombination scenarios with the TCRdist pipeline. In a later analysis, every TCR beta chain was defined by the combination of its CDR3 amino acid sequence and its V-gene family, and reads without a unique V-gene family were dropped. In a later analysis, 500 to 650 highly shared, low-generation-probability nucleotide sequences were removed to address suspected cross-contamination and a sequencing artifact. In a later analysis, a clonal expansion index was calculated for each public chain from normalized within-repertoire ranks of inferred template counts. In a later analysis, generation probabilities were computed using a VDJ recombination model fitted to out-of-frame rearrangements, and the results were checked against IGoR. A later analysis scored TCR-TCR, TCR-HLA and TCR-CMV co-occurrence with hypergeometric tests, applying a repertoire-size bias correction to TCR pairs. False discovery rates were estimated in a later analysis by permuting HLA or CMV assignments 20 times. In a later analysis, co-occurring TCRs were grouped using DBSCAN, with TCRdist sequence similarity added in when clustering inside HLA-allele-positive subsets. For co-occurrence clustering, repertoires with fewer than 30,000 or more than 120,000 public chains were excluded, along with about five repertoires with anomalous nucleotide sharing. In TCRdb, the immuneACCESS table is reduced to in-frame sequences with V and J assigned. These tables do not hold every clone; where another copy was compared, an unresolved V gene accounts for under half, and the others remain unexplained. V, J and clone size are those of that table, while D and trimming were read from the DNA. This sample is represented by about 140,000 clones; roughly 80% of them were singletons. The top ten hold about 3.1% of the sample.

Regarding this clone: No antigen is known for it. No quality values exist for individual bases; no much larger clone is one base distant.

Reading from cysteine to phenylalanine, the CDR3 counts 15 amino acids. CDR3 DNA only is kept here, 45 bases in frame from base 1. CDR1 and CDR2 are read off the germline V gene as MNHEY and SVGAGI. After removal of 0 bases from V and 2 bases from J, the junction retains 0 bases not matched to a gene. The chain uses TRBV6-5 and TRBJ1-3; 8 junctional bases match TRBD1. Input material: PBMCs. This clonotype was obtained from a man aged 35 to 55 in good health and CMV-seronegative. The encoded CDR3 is CASSYSQGAGNTIYF. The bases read TGTGCCAGCAGTTACTCACAGGGGGCTGGAAACACCATATATTTT.